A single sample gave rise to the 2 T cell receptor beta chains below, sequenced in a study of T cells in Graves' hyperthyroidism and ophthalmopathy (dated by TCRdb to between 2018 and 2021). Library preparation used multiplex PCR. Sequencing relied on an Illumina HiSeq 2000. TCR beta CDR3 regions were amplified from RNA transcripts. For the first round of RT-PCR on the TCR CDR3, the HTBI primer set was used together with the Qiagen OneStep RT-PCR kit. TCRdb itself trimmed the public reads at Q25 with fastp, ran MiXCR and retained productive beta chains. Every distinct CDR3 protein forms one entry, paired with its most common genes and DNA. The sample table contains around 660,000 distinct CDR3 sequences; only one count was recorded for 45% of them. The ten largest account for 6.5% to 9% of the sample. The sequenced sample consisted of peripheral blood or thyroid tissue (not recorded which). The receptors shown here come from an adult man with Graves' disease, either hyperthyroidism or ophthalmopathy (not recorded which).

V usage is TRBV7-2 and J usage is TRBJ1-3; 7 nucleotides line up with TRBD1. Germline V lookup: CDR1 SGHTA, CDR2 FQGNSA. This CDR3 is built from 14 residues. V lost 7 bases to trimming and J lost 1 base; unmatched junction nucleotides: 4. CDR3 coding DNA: TGTGCCAGCACACAGGGGCAATCTGGAAACACCATATATTTT. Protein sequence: CASTQGQSGNTIYF. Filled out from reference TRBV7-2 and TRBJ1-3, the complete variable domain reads GAGVSQSPSNKVTEKGKDVELRCDPISGHTALYWYRQSLGQGLEFLIYFQGNSAPDKSGLPSDRFSAERTGGSVSTLTIQRTQQEDSAVYLCASTQGQSGNTIYFGEGSWLTVV.

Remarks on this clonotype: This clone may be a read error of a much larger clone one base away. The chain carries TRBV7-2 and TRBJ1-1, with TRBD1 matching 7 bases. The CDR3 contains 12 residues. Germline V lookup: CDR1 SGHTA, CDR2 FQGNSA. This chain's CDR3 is CASNLVGQEAFF. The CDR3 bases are TGTGCCAGCAACTTAGTGGGACAGGAAGCTTTCTTT.